Following are 8 T cell receptor beta chains from one sample sequenced in a study of OX40 agonist ivuxolimab in advanced cancers. This table comes from immunoSEQ multiplex PCR, and its TCRdb copy is limited to in-frame clones, with some not included. The sample includes just over 9,500 clones, 66% seen only once; the top ten take 26%. Sequencing used CD4+ or CD8+ T cells sorted from blood, obtained in a trial of the OX40 agonist ivuxolimab. The receptors here all came from an adult with an advanced solid tumor such as melanoma, head and neck, liver or kidney cancer.

CDR3 DNA: TGTGCCAGCAGCCGGGAAGCGGGAGGGCTCAATGAGCAGTTCTTC. It is translated as CASSREAGGLNEQFF. The chain employs TRBV9 and TRBJ2-1; 10 nucleotides align to TRBD2. V trimming: 4 bases; J trimming: 6 bases; junction bases outside the gene matches: 7. The CDR3 runs 15 residues. The germline V gene encodes CDR1 SGDLS and CDR2 YYNGEE.

This chain uses TRBV6-1 with TRBJ1-3; no reliable D call. Between the trimmed V and J ends, which lost 6 bases and 8 bases, there was a span of 20 bases. Per the germline V gene, CDR1 is MNHNS and CDR2 is SASEGT. The CDR3 consists of 15 residues. The CDR3 coding sequence is TGTGCCAGCAGGAGTGGCAGCCAGCAGAGGCACACCATATATTTT. This encodes CASRSGSQQRHTIYF.

The CDR3, as DNA: TGTGCCAGCAGTGACTCGAGCGGGGGGGCCACAGATACGCAGTATTTT. Translation gives CASSDSSGGATDTQYF. V gene TRBV6-4 combines with J gene TRBJ2-3; 10 bases align to TRBD2. With 0 bases clipped from V and 2 bases from J, the junction kept 2 bases outside the gene matches. The CDR3 covers 16 residues. Germline CDR1 reads MRHNA; CDR2 reads SNTAGT.

This clone was recorded a few times. The CDR3 here is CASSLKPLLPYNEQFF. Written as DNA, the CDR3 is TGTGCCAGCAGTTTAAAACCCCTACTACCCTACAATGAGCAGTTCTTC. V gene TRBV27 combines with J gene TRBJ2-1, with D unresolved. Germline loops: CDR1 MNHEY, CDR2 SMNVEV (reference sequence). The CDR3 loop spans 16 amino acids. V lost 2 bases, J lost 2 bases, and 13 bases lay in between.

The rearrangement joins TRBV15 to TRBJ2-5, with no clear D. The CDR3 totals 15 residues. Looked up from germline, CDR1 is LNHNV and CDR2 is YYDKDF (reference sequence). V was trimmed by 2 bases and J by 4 bases, leaving 14 bases between them. The CDR3 reads CATSRPPPSRETQYF. The CDR3 DNA sequence: TGTGCCACCAGCAGACCCCCCCCGTCCCGAGAGACCCAGTACTTC.

This clone was seen only once. The chain couples TRBV4-1 to TRBJ1-1, with a tentative D call TRBD1 (5 bases). V dropped 0 bases and J dropped 1 base, with 12 bases sitting between them. CDR1 is MGHRA, CDR2 YSYEKL, per germline. The CDR3 is 16 residues long. The CDR3 region has the DNA TGCGCCAGCAGCCAAGATCAGGTGACAGAGAACACTGAAGCTTTCTTT. Translated: CASSQDQVTENTEAFF.

The genes are TRBV4-3 and TRBJ1-5; TRBD1 might be the D (5 bases). This CDR3 is built from 15 residues. The germline gives CDR1 LGHNA, CDR2 YSLEER. V lost 0 bases and J 9 bases, leaving 15 bases between the germline ends. The CDR3 protein is CASSQDHQGYGPQHF. The DNA for the CDR3 is TGCGCCAGCAGCCAAGACCATCAGGGCTACGGGCCCCAGCATTTT.

CDR3 sequence reads: CASSQDPTGAGNTIYF. Written as DNA, the CDR3 is TGCGCCAGCAGCCAAGACCCAACAGGGGCTGGAAACACCATATATTTT. The V call is TRBV4-3, the J call TRBJ1-3; 7 bases agree with TRBD1. CDR3 size: 16 residues. The junction had 4 bases not matched to a gene; V was cut back by 0 bases and J by 2 bases. The germline V gene has CDR1 LGHNA and CDR2 YSLEER.